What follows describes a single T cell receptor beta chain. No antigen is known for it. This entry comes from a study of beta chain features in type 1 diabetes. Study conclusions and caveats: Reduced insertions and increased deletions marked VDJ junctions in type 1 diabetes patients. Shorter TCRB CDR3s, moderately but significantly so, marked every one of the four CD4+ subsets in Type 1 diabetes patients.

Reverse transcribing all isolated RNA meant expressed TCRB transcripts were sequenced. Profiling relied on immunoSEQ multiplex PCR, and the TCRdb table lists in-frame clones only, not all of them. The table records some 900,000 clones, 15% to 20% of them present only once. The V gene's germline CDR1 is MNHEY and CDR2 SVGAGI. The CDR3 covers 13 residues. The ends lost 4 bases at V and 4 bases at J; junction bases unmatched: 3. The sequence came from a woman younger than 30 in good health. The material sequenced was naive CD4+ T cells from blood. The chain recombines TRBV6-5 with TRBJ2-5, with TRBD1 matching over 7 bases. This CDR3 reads CASSLTGSETQYF. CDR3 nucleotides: TGTGCCAGCAGTTTGACAGGGTCAGAGACCCAGTACTTC.